The 19 T cell receptor beta chains below all came from one sample that was sequenced in a study of regulatory T cells in long-lasting Graves disease (dated by TCRdb to about 2021). The library was obtained by multiplex PCR. The sequencing machine was an Illumina HiSeq 4000. TCR beta libraries were built with iRepertoire HTBI primers and Arm-PCR amplification of CDR3 regions. TCRdb handled the public reads itself, with Q25 trimming in fastp and clone calling in MiXCR, and kept productive beta chains. All rows with the same CDR3 protein become a single entry with the most common DNA and genes. The sample table records roughly 440,000 distinct CDR3 sequences; over 15% of these occur just once. About 23% of the sample is held by the ten biggest clonotypes. The sample's time point label is to be understood as: newly diagnosed GD, antithyroid drugs for less than 3 months. RNA was extracted from PBMCs in TRIzol for both TCR sequencing and RNA sequencing.

These same records also appear under a second study, on T cells in Graves' hyperthyroidism and ophthalmopathy.

The sequencing here drew on peripheral blood mononuclear cells (PBMCs), taken at new diagnosis, from a patient treated with antithyroid drugs. These receptors were collected from a woman aged 18 to 35 with Graves disease. Donor details come from another sample of the same person, matched by shared clones.

There are many counts of this clonotype. The rearrangement uses TRBV28 and TRBJ1-5; the D gene is possibly TRBD1 (6 bases). The germline gives CDR1 MDHEN, CDR2 SYDVKM. Trimming took 4 bases from V and 7 from J, leaving 14 bases between them. This CDR3 spans 14 amino acids. The CDR3 reads CASSYLGALQPQHF. The CDR3 nucleotides read TGTGCCAGCAGTTATCTGGGGGCATTGCAGCCCCAGCATTTT.

This clonotype was seen repeatedly, ten times or more. V is TRBV5-1 and J is TRBJ2-7, with a possible D match to TRBD2 (6 bases). The V and J ends lost 0 bases and 3 bases respectively, with 13 bases between them. CDR1 and CDR2 from the germline V gene are SGHRS and YFSETQ. This CDR3 region has 15 residues. CDR3 sequence: CASSLGDWNRYEQYF. The CDR3 nucleotides read TGCGCCAGCAGCTTGGGGGACTGGAACCGCTACGAGCAGTACTTC.

In its sample, this clonotype was seen many times. V is TRBV5-1 and J is TRBJ1-1; D may be TRBD1 (6 bases). CDR3 length equals 14 residues. V lost 5 bases and J 1 base, leaving 12 bases between the germline ends. Germline lookup yields CDR1 SGHRS and CDR2 YFSETQ. CDR3 residues: CASSFSGQNTEAFF. The CDR3 nucleotides are TGCGCCAGCAGTTTCTCGGGACAGAACACTGAAGCTTTCTTT.

The table lists this clonotype with many counts. The genes are TRBV28 and TRBJ1-2, with a weak D call TRBD1 (6 bases). Trimming stripped 3 bases from V and 6 bases from J, with 8 bases between. Germline CDR1 reads MDHEN; CDR2 reads SYDVKM. The CDR3 spans 12 residues. The DNA of the CDR3 is TGTGCCAGCAGTTTGGGGGGCAATGGCTACACCTTC. Protein sequence: CASSLGGNGYTF.

This clonotype appeared many times. This chain joins TRBV7-9 and TRBJ2-7, with no clear D. Germline V gene data show CDR1 as SEHNR and CDR2 as FQNEAQ (reference sequence). The CDR3 covers 16 residues. V lost 1 base and J lost 0, with 13 bases in between. CDR3 in amino acids: CASSLVGRTSSYEQYF. The CDR3 DNA is TGTGCCAGCAGCTTAGTGGGCAGGACGAGCTCCTACGAGCAGTACTTC. The full variable domain, with the rest looked up from reference TRBV7-9 and TRBJ2-7, is DTGVSQNPRHKITKRGQNVTFRCDPISEHNRLYWYRQTLGQGPEFLTYFQNEAQLEKSRLLSDRFSAERPKGSFSTLEIQRTEQGDSAMYLCASSLVGRTSSYEQYFGPGTRLTVT.

The chain combines TRBV20-1 with TRBJ2-7, with 8 positions matching TRBD2. CDR3 length: 15 amino acids. The germline V gene encodes CDR1 DFQATT and CDR2 SNEGSKA (reference sequence). Germline trimming cut 1 base from V and 2 bases from J; bases unmatched to any gene: 7. The CDR3 spells CSARALATSAYEQYF. The CDR3 DNA sequence: TGCAGTGCTAGAGCCTTAGCGACTAGCGCCTACGAGCAGTACTTC.

This clonotype appeared many times. The rearrangement joins TRBV3-1 to TRBJ2-3, with D maybe TRBD2 (6 bases). Germline V gives CDR1 LGHDT, CDR2 YNNKEL (reference sequence). This CDR3 contains 17 residues. V was cut by 3 bases and J by 3 bases, with 19 bases left in between. This CDR3 reads CASSHRTSGVGTDTQYF. CDR3 in DNA: TGTGCCAGCAGCCACCGAACTTCGGGGGTGGGTACAGATACGCAGTATTTT.

This clonotype occurred a few times. The chain couples TRBV5-6 to TRBJ1-2; possibly TRBD1 for D (5 bases). V dropped 3 bases and J dropped 4 bases, with 16 bases sitting between them. This CDR3 spans 15 amino acids. Germline CDR1 is SGHDT and CDR2 is YYEEEE. DNA for the CDR3: TGTGCCAGCAGCTCGAGGGTTGGGGGTACCTATGGCTACACCTTC. Translating it yields CASSSRVGGTYGYTF.

This clonotype was observed at least ten times. The chain is built from TRBV12-3 or TRBV12-4 and TRBJ2-5; weak D call: TRBD1 (5 bases). Trimming cost V 7 bases and J 0 bases, with 15 bases left between them. The CDR3 runs 15 residues. The CDR3 DNA is TGTGCCAGCACCTCCCTAGGCAGGGACCAAGAGACCCAGTACTTC. Translated: CASTSLGRDQETQYF.

The CDR3 sequence is CASAYSGRTDTQYF. The DNA for the CDR3 is TGTGCCAGCGCTTATAGCGGGAGAACAGATACGCAGTATTTT. The rearrangement links TRBV12-3 or TRBV12-4 to TRBJ2-3; 9 nucleotides align to TRBD2. This CDR3 has 14 residues. V was clipped by 8 bases and J by 3 bases; unmatched bases: 6.

This clonotype has more than one count but fewer than ten. The V call is TRBV6-5, the J call TRBJ1-2; D uncertain. CDR1 is MNHEY and CDR2 is SVGAGI in the germline V gene. The CDR3 is made up of 13 amino acids. The ends were cut back, 2 bases at V and 1 base at J, with 5 bases in the middle. This CDR3 reads CASSYRYNYGYTF. Written as DNA, the CDR3 is TGTGCCAGCAGTTACCGTTATAACTATGGCTACACCTTC.

The chain recombines TRBV7-9 with TRBJ2-1, with 8 bases lining up with TRBD1. This CDR3 comprises 16 residues. V gave up 4 bases and J gave up 1 base; unmatched junction bases: 6. Germline V gives CDR1 SEHNR, CDR2 FQNEAQ (reference sequence). As DNA, the CDR3 is TGTGCCAGCAGCTCCAGACAGGGGCTATCCTACAATGAGCAGTTCTTC. It yields the protein CASSSRQGLSYNEQFF.

This clonotype was recorded many times. The chain uses TRBV20-1 and TRBJ2-3, with 8 bases aligning to TRBD2. V lost 1 base and J lost 5; bases outside the gene matches: 5. Per germline, CDR1 DFQATT and CDR2 SNEGSKA (reference sequence). CDR3 length: 14 amino acids. The CDR3 reads CSARVAGLLDTQYF. The DNA of the CDR3 is TGCAGTGCTAGAGTAGCGGGATTGCTAGATACGCAGTATTTT.

Only a few counts were recorded for this clonotype. This rearrangement joins TRBV12-3 or TRBV12-4 to TRBJ2-4, with D perhaps given as TRBD1 or TRBD2 (6 bases each). Trimming removed 7 bases at V and 3 bases at J, with 16 bases between. CDR3 length equals 15 residues. CDR3 sequence (DNA): TGTGCCAGCACCCCCGGGGGCGTAATCAAAAACATTCAGTACTTC. Its protein product is CASTPGGVIKNIQYF.

The chain couples TRBV19 to TRBJ2-1; D is perhaps TRBD2 (6 bases). Trimming removed 3 bases at V and 5 bases at J, with 14 bases between. Germline loops: CDR1 LNHDA, CDR2 SQIVND (reference sequence). The CDR3 contains 15 residues. CDR3 amino acids: CASSIWGERNNEQFF. The CDR3, as DNA: TGTGCCAGTAGTATTTGGGGGGAGAGGAACAATGAGCAGTTCTTC.

This clonotype was picked up a small number of times. The chain uses TRBV7-2 and TRBJ2-3; D is unresolved. Germline V gives CDR1 SGHTA, CDR2 FQGNSA. With 0 bases removed from V and 4 bases from J, the gap between germline ends came to 5 bases. The CDR3 is 13 amino acids. The chain's CDR3 is CASSLAWADTQYF. The DNA for the CDR3 is TGTGCCAGCAGCTTAGCATGGGCAGATACGCAGTATTTT.

In this sample, this clonotype turned up many times. This chain uses TRBV28 with TRBJ2-7, with D perhaps matching TRBD2 (5 bases). The V end lost 4 bases, the J end lost 2 bases, and 12 bases lay between the germline ends. The CDR3 contains 14 residues. CDR1 MDHEN and CDR2 SYDVKM come from the germline V gene. CDR3 coding DNA: TGTGCCAGCAGTTACAGCGGAGCCACCTACGAGCAGTACTTC. This translates into CASSYSGATYEQYF.

In this sample, this clonotype turned up once. The rearrangement links TRBV7-2 to TRBJ2-3, with TRBD1 matching 8 bases. Germline V lookup: CDR1 SGHTA, CDR2 FQGNSA. The CDR3 extends over 16 amino acids. J lost 1 base, V lost 6 bases, and 9 bases had no gene match. The CDR3 reads CASRPDAGGGTDTQYF. CDR3 coding DNA: TGTGCCAGCAGACCAGACGCAGGGGGCGGCACAGATACGCAGTATTTT.

This clonotype was counted at least ten times. The V call is TRBV7-2, the J call TRBJ1-1; possible D gene TRBD1, 6 bases. V was cut by 5 bases and J by 5 bases, with 21 bases left in between. CDR3 length: 16 amino acids. Per germline, CDR1 SGHTA and CDR2 FQGNSA. CDR3 in DNA: TGTGCCAGCAGCGTTAGAACAGGGCGGCCTTATACTGAAGCTTTCTTT. This codes for CASSVRTGRPYTEAFF.